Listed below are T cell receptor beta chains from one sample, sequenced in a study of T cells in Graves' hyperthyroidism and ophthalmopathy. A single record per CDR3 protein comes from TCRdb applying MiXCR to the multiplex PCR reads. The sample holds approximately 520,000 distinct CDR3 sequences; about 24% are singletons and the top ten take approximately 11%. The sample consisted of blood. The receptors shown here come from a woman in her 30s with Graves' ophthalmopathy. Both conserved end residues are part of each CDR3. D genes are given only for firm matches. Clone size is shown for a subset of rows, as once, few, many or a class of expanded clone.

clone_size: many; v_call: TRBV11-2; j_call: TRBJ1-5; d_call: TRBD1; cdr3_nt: TGTGCCAGCAGCTTGGGGACAGACCTTTATAGCAATCAGCCCCAGCATTTT; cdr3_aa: CASSLGTDLYSNQPQHF
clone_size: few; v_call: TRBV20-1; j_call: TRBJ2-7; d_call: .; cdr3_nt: TGCAGTGCTAGCTTTCCCAACACCTACGAGCAGTACTTC; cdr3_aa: CSASFPNTYEQYF
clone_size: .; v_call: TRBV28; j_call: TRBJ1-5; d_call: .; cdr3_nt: TGTGCCAGCAGTTTCCCGGTTCAGCCCCAGCATTTT; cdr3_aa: CASSFPVQPQHF
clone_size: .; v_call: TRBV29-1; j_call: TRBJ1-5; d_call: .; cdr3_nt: TGCAGCCTGTCTTACTATAGCAATCAGCCCCAGCATTTT; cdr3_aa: CSLSYYSNQPQHF
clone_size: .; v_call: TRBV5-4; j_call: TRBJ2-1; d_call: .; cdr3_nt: TGTGCCAGCAGCTTGTGGGCAGGCTCCTACAATGAGCAGTTCTTC; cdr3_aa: CASSLWAGSYNEQFF
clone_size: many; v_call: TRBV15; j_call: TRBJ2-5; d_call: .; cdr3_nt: TGTGCCACCAGCAGAGTATTGGCCATCCAAGAGACCCAGTACTTC; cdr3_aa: CATSRVLAIQETQYF
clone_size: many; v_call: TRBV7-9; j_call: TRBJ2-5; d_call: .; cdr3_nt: TGTGCCAGCAGCTTAAGGAGGCAAGAGACCCAGTACTTC; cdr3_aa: CASSLRRQETQYF
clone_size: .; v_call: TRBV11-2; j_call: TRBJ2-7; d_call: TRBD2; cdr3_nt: TGTGCCAGCAGCTTAGAAGGGACTAGCGCTTACGAGCAGTACTTC; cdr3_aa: CASSLEGTSAYEQYF
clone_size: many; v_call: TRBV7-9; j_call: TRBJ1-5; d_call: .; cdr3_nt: TGTGCCAGCAGTCTCGACAGGTGGGGCAATCAGCCCCAGCATTTT; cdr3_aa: CASSLDRWGNQPQHF
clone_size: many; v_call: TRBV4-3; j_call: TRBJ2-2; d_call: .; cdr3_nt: TGCGCCAGCAGCCAACACTTTCCCGGGACACGGGACACCGGGGAGCTGTTTTTT; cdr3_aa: CASSQHFPGTRDTGELFF
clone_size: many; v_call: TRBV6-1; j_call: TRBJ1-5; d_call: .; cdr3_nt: TGTGCCAGCAAGCAGGGCCTATATAGCAATCAGCCCCAGCATTTT; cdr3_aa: CASKQGLYSNQPQHF
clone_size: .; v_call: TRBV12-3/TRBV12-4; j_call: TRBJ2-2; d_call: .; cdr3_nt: TGTGCCAGCAGTTTTTTACAGGTTAACACCGGGGAGCTGTTTTTT; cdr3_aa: CASSFLQVNTGELFF
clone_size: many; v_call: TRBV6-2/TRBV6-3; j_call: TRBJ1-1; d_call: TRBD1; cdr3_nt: TGTGCCAGCAGCTATACCTCGGGACAGGGTTTTGACACTGAAGCTTTCTTT; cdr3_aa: CASSYTSGQGFDTEAFF
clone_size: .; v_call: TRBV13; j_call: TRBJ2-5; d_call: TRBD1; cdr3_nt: TGTGCCAGCAGCTTACCCACAGGGGCCCAAGAGACCCAGTACTTC; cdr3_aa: CASSLPTGAQETQYF
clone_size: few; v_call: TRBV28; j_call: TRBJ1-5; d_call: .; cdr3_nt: TGTGCCAGCATTCGGGGGCTTGGCAATCAGCCCCAGCATTTT; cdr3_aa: CASIRGLGNQPQHF
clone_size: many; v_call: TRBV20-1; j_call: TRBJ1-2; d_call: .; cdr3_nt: TGCAGTGCCGAACGGACGGCTAACTATGGCTACACCTTC; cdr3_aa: CSAERTANYGYTF
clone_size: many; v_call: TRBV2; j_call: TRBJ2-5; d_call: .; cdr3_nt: TGTGCCAGCAGTGACATGGACCAACAAGAGACCCAGTACTTC; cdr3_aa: CASSDMDQQETQYF
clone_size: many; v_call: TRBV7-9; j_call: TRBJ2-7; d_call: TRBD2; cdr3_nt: TGTGCCAGCAGCTCCGACCAACTAGCGGGGGAAAGCGAGCAGTACTTC; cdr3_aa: CASSSDQLAGESEQYF